Listed here are 21 T cell receptor beta chains from one sample, sequenced in a study of blood T cell repertoires in COVID-19. Profiling relied on immunoSEQ multiplex PCR, and the TCRdb table lists in-frame clones only, not all of them. The sample gives 250,000 to 300,000 clones, roughly 92% of which show up once; 2% to 2.5% is in the top ten. Sequencing was done on a sample of peripheral blood. All receptors derive from a woman aged 25 to 39 with COVID-19, enrolled during active disease.

In nucleotides, the CDR3 is TGCAGTGCTAGTGCCCCGGGACTAATTTACAATGAGCAGTTCTTC. This codes for CSASAPGLIYNEQFF. The chain couples TRBV20-1 to TRBJ2-1; TRBD2 aligns across 7 bases. This CDR3 is 15 amino acids long. The germline CDR1 and CDR2 sequences are DFQATT and SNEGSKA (reference sequence). The trim removed 3 bases at V and 4 bases at J, leaving 9 bases unmatched.

This clone was found once. The V call is TRBV28, the J call TRBJ2-4, with D unclear. The CDR3 loop spans 15 amino acids. Trimming left V 3 bases short and J 0 bases short, with 9 bases between. CDR1 MDHEN and CDR2 SYDVKM come from the germline V gene. Written as DNA, the CDR3 is TGTGCCAGCAGTTTGGCGGCTCTAGCCAAAAACATTCAGTACTTC. It encodes CASSLAALAKNIQYF.

V gene TRBV19 combines with J gene TRBJ1-1, with D perhaps TRBD1 (6 bases). Between the trimmed V and J ends, which lost 7 bases and 1 base, there was a span of 13 bases. Germline assignment: CDR1 LNHDA and CDR2 SQIVND (reference sequence). The CDR3 extends over 14 amino acids. The CDR3 DNA reads as TGTGCCAGTATAAGAGGGGGTAAGAACACTGAAGCTTTCTTT. Protein product: CASIRGGKNTEAFF.

Worth noting for this clone: At one of its ends the junction is not consistent with the germline gene, which may arise from a read error. The CDR3: CASSLGGGAGHF. The CDR3 coding sequence is TGTGCCAGCAGCTTAGGAGGGGGCGCGGGACATTTT. This chain connects TRBV11-2 to TRBJ1-3; 7 bases align to TRBD1. This CDR3 comprises 12 residues. The germline V gene encodes CDR1 SGHAT and CDR2 FQNNGV.

The chain employs TRBV28 and TRBJ2-6, with D possibly being TRBD2 (5 bases). The CDR3 is 16 amino acids. V lost 6 bases, J lost 3 bases, and 15 bases lay in between. Germline lookup yields CDR1 MDHEN and CDR2 SYDVKM. CDR3 loop: CASSLEGTLGANVLTF. CDR3 DNA sequence: TGTGCCAGCAGCCTTGAGGGAACCCTTGGGGCCAACGTCCTGACTTTC.

This chain uses TRBV3-1 (or the pseudogene TRBV3-2) with TRBJ1-5; perhaps TRBD1 as D (5 bases). The CDR3 sequence is 13 residues long. V gave up 4 bases and J gave up 4 bases, with 8 bases separating them. Germline V gives CDR1 LGHDT, CDR2 YNNKEL (reference sequence). The CDR3 DNA sequence: TGTGCCAGCAGCCCTCACAGGAATCAGCCCCAGCATTTT. It codes for CASSPHRNQPQHF.

Worth noting for this clone: Other DNA sequences in the same sample also yield this CDR3. The chain joins TRBV27 to TRBJ2-7; D is undetermined. The CDR3 has 13 residues. Trimming shortened V by 2 bases and J by 4 bases, and 9 bases separated the two germline ends. The germline V gene has CDR1 MNHEY and CDR2 SMNVEV (reference sequence). CDR3 nucleotide sequence: TGTGCCAGCAGTTTAGGGCAGAGTTACGAGCAGTACTTC. Its translation: CASSLGQSYEQYF.

This chain connects TRBV6-6 to TRBJ1-2; D gene unclear. Per germline, CDR1 MNHNY and CDR2 SVGAGI (reference sequence). V gave up 6 bases and J gave up 1 base, with 9 bases separating them. This CDR3 is built from 13 residues. CDR3 in DNA: TGTGCCAGCAGAGAGGGAGGTAACTATGGCTACACCTTC. It yields the protein CASREGGNYGYTF.

This rearrangement joins TRBV2 to TRBJ1-1; 8 bases line up with TRBD1. CDR3 length: 14 amino acids. V shed 6 bases, J shed 8 bases, and the junction held 11 bases outside the gene matches. Per the germline V gene, CDR1 is SNHLY and CDR2 is FYNNEI. Here the CDR3 DNA reads TGTGCCAGCAGATCCGGGACAGGAACGAGAGAAGCTTTCTTT. Translated: CASRSGTGTREAFF.

The DNA of the CDR3 is TGTGCCAGTAGTATAGACAGCTCCTATAATTCACCCCTCCACTTT. This translates into CASSIDSSYNSPLHF. The rearrangement joins TRBV19 to TRBJ1-6; no firm D call. Germline CDR1 reads LNHDA; CDR2 reads SQIVND (reference sequence). The CDR3 totals 15 residues. Trimming took 0 bases from V and 0 from J, leaving 3 bases between them.

This rearrangement joins TRBV9 to TRBJ2-2, with TRBD1 matching 9 bases. After removal of 2 bases from V and 6 bases from J, the junction contained 2 bases not matched to a gene. CDR3 size: 14 residues. The germline V gene encodes CDR1 SGDLS and CDR2 YYNGEE. The CDR3 nucleotides are TGTGCCAGCAGCGTTGGGACAGGGTCCGGGGAGCTGTTTTTT. Protein: CASSVGTGSGELFF.

This sequence joins TRBV30 and TRBJ1-1; D is unresolved. The germline V gene has CDR1 GTSNPN and CDR2 SVGIG (reference sequence). The CDR3 covers 11 residues. V shed 5 bases and J shed 4 bases, with 8 bases lying between them. DNA of the CDR3: TGTGCCTGGGGGCCGGGCACTGAAGCTTTCTTT. This translates into CAWGPGTEAFF.

The chain links TRBV18 to TRBJ2-7; 7 bases are a match to TRBD1. The germline V gene encodes CDR1 KGHSH and CDR2 LQKENI. The V and J ends lost 3 bases and 2 bases, in that order; junction bases with no gene match: 4. This CDR3 is 14 amino acids long. This chain's CDR3 is CASSPSQGAYEQYF. The CDR3 DNA is TGTGCCAGCTCACCGTCCCAGGGGGCCTACGAGCAGTACTTC.

V usage is TRBV5-1 and J usage is TRBJ1-2; tentative D call: TRBD1 (5 bases). The CDR3 is made up of 16 amino acids. Trimming pared 2 bases from V and 2 bases from J, leaving 16 bases between. Germline-derived CDR1 and CDR2 are SGHRS and YFSETQ. The CDR3 here is CASSFGGAGSNYGYTF. The CDR3 DNA is TGCGCCAGCAGCTTTGGTGGGGCAGGTAGCAACTATGGCTACACCTTC.

V is TRBV30 and J is TRBJ2-1; no reliable D call. The V gene's germline CDR1 is GTSNPN and CDR2 SVGIG (reference sequence). This CDR3 has 11 amino acids. Trimming took 2 bases from V and 9 from J, leaving 8 bases between them. CDR3 in amino acids: CAWSYSSEQFF. The CDR3, as DNA: TGTGCCTGGAGTTACTCCTCTGAGCAGTTCTTC.

This chain connects TRBV6-1 to TRBJ1-5; weak D call: TRBD1 (6 bases). The CDR3 has 11 residues. Between the trimmed V and J ends, which lost 3 bases and 9 bases, there was a span of 6 bases. Germline V gene data show CDR1 as MNHNS and CDR2 as SASEGT. CDR3 protein: CASSEDRPQHF. As DNA, the CDR3 is TGTGCCAGCAGTGAGGACAGGCCCCAGCATTTT.

This rearrangement joins TRBV19 to TRBJ2-3; the D gene is possibly TRBD1 (5 bases). The CDR3 is made up of 14 amino acids. CDR1 is LNHDA and CDR2 is SQIVND in the germline V gene (reference sequence). V was shortened by 9 bases and J by 5 bases, with 18 bases between the two germline ends. Here the CDR3 DNA reads TGTGCCAGCCAGCCTCAGGGTTACGGAGATACGCAGTATTTT. It is translated as CASQPQGYGDTQYF.

V usage is TRBV5-1 and J usage is TRBJ1-6; no clear D. The CDR3 is 14 amino acids. With 1 base removed from V and 7 bases from J, the gap between germline ends came to 9 bases. CDR1 is SGHRS, CDR2 YFSETQ, per germline. The chain's CDR3 is CASSLSQENSPLHF. The CDR3 DNA sequence: TGCGCCAGCAGCTTGAGTCAGGAAAATTCACCCCTCCACTTT.

The chain couples TRBV10-2 to TRBJ1-1; possible D gene TRBD1, 6 bases. The germline gives CDR1 WSHSY, CDR2 SAAADI. The CDR3 sequence is 14 residues long. Trimming cost V 2 bases and J 7 bases, with 14 bases left between them. The CDR3 spells CASSEPGQTFEAFF. The CDR3, as DNA: TGCGCCAGCAGTGAGCCAGGACAGACCTTTGAAGCTTTCTTT.

The chain links TRBV19 to TRBJ1-5, with 7 bases aligning to TRBD1. Germline V gene sequence: CDR1 LNHDA, CDR2 SQIVND (reference sequence). The V and J ends lost 9 bases and 7 bases, in that order; junction bases with no gene match: 9. The CDR3 is 13 residues long. In DNA form, the CDR3 reads TGTGCCAGCGAACAGGGGTACTTGCAGCCCCAGCATTTT. The encoded protein is CASEQGYLQPQHF.

This clone came up a few times. The chain employs TRBV4-1 and TRBJ2-1; TRBD2 agrees at 11 bases. The V gene's germline CDR1 is MGHRA and CDR2 YSYEKL. CDR3 length: 15 amino acids. Trimming removed 0 bases from V and 9 bases from J; junction bases left unmatched: 4. The CDR3 DNA sequence: TGCGCCAGCAGCCAAGATCTAGCGGGAGGCAGTGAGCAGTTCTTC. As protein: CASSQDLAGGSEQFF.